This T cell receptor beta chain was captured by sequencing in a study of spatial heterogeneity in lung cancer. Points from the study as a whole: One measure, the expanded intratumoral alpha and beta TCR count, tracked tumor mutation counts.

In TCRdb, the 5' RACE reads were re-called with MiXCR into one record per CDR3 protein. The sample comprises about 14,000 distinct CDR3 sequences, more than 5.5% of which are singletons, and around 10% rests with the top ten. Trimming took off 4 bases at V and 10 bases at J, with 10 bases between the two ends. This CDR3 comprises 12 residues. The sample's time point: sample taken at primary tumor resection. This clonotype was seen ten or more times. Its antigen is still unknown. This material consisted of lung tumor tissue, taken at surgery. The TCR was taken from a female donor with early-stage non-small cell lung cancer. The rearrangement joins TRBV12-3 or TRBV12-4 to TRBJ1-4, with D hard to call. The CDR3 nucleotides are TGTGCCAGCAGTTGGTTGCGTGGAAAACTGTTTTTT. Its translation: CASSWLRGKLFF.